This T cell receptor (beta chain) was captured in a study of T-cell reconstitution after alpha-beta-depleted transplantation in children listed by TCRdb under 2016. A note on the overall study: Using TCR repertoire profiling, the study quantitatively followed how T-cell immune reconstitution unfolded in children after TCRalphabeta/CD19-depleted allogeneic hematopoietic cell transplantation.

Points on this clonotype: The target of this receptor is not known. One base away there is no much larger clone; base qualities are not given.

CDR3 length: 15 amino acids, cysteine to phenylalanine. Of the read, only the CDR3 DNA is kept; its 45 bases are in frame from base 1. Per the germline V gene, SNHLY is the CDR1 and FYNNEI is the CDR2. The V end loses 5 bases and the J end loses 2 bases, and a stretch of 14 bases separates them. Library method: PCR. The data were produced on an Illumina HiSeq 2500. Molecular barcoding was employed in the preparation of TCR libraries, with unique molecular identifiers being used to normalize TCRbeta repertoire quantification. The raw public data were reprocessed by TCRdb itself: fastp quality trimming at Q25, MiXCR clonotype calling, in-frame beta chains only. Duplicate CDR3 protein sequences are folded into a single record with the most common DNA and genes. Present in this sample are some 300,000 distinct CDR3 sequences, 10% of which were seen just once. The ten largest clones add up to about 2.3% of the sample.

The sample in question was PBMCs from the stem cell graft donor, obtained from the stem cell graft. This clonotype was sampled from a human donor who donated a stem cell graft to a child with acute lymphoblastic leukemia. The rearranged chain carries TRBV2 and TRBJ2-3, with the D gene possibly TRBD1 or TRBD2, each one fitting 5 bases. The nucleotide sequence is given as TGTGCCAGCAGTCCCATTGGGGGTTCCACAGATACGCAGTATTTT. The resulting protein is CASSPIGGSTDTQYF. The reference TRBV2 and TRBJ2-3 proteins fill in what lies around the CDR3, so the full variable domain reads EPEVTQTPSHQVTQMGQEVILRCVPISNHLYFYWYRQILGQKVEFLVSFYNNEISEKSEIFDDQFSVERPDGSNFTLKIRSTKLEDSAMYFCASSPIGGSTDTQYFGPGTRLTVL.